The clone carrying this T cell receptor (beta chain) was recorded many times. Its specificity is unknown. The sample belongs to a study of T cells in Graves' hyperthyroidism and ophthalmopathy. Study-level results: Through a model of 13 V-J features, ophthalmopathy was separated from stable hyperthyroidism.

Patients were excluded because of uncontrolled infection, other autoimmune disease, pregnancy or lactation. The germline CDR1 and CDR2 sequences are MDHEN and SYDVKM. Deletions cut 2 bases from V and 5 bases from J, with 10 bases between. The CDR3 has 13 residues. The TCR beta CDR3 regions underwent amplification using RNA transcripts as the source. Initially, a first-round RT-PCR of the TCR CDR3 employed the HTBI primer set. TCRdb fed the multiplex PCR reads into MiXCR, producing one record per CDR3 protein. This sample yields 650,000 to 750,000 distinct CDR3 sequences, of which around 13% are seen a single time; roughly 10% belongs to the top ten.

The chain links TRBV28 to TRBJ2-7; D is uncertain. The sequenced sample was blood. This sequence originates from a woman aged 18-29 years with Graves' hyperthyroidism. CDR3 nucleotides: TGTGCCAGCAGTTTAGCCAAGGTGAACGAGCAGTACTTC. Encoded protein: CASSLAKVNEQYF.